A single sample gave rise to the 13 T cell receptor beta chains below, sequenced in a study of shared clonotypes between healthy human individuals. Naive CD8 isolation took CD45RO-negative cells positively selected for CCR7 and excluded terminally differentiated effector memory CD45RA+ cells. The table came from immunoSEQ multiplex PCR; TCRdb's copy has only in-frame clones and leaves some out. In the table there are over 2 million clones, about 95% of which are singletons. Sequencing was done on a sample of naive CD8+ T cells sorted from blood. These receptors were taken from a man aged 18 to 30 in good health.

This rearrangement joins TRBV13 to TRBJ1-1; D remains ambiguous. The germline V gene has CDR1 PRHDT and CDR2 FYEKMQ (reference sequence). The V end was cut by 5 bases, the J end by 1 base, with 8 bases between. The CDR3 runs 13 residues. The CDR3 region has the DNA TGTGCCAGCAGCCCAGTGTCGAACACTGAAGCTTTCTTT. Its protein is CASSPVSNTEAFF. The full variable domain, in which reference TRBV13 and TRBJ1-1 provide the parts outside the CDR3, is AAGVIQSPRHLIKEKRETATLKCYPIPRHDTVYWYQQGPGQDPQFLISFYEKMQSDKGSIPDRFSAQQFSDYHSELNMSSLELGDSALYFCASSPVSNTEAFFGQGTRLTVV.

The V call is TRBV7-2, the J call TRBJ1-1; 10 nucleotides agree with TRBD1. This CDR3 region has 16 residues. V trimming: 1 base; J trimming: 4 bases; junction bases outside the gene matches: 6. Germline V gene lookup returns CDR1 SGHTA and CDR2 FQGNSA. CDR3 in amino acids: CASSLVHRTGGTEAFF. CDR3 DNA sequence: TGTGCCAGCAGCTTAGTCCACCGGACAGGGGGCACTGAAGCTTTCTTT.

V and J are TRBV10-3 and TRBJ2-3; D remains unclear. The V end lost 0 bases, the J end lost 4 bases, and 8 bases lay between the germline ends. Germline CDR1 is ENHRY and CDR2 is SYGVKD. There are 14 residues in the CDR3. The CDR3 sequence is CAISESLFPDTQYF. The CDR3 nucleotides read TGTGCCATCAGTGAGTCGTTGTTCCCAGATACGCAGTATTTT.

As regards this clone: Additional DNA sequences in this sample encode the identical CDR3. The rearrangement joins TRBV30 to TRBJ2-5, with D possibly being TRBD2 (5 bases). Germline V gene sequence: CDR1 GTSNPN, CDR2 SVGIG (reference sequence). The CDR3 extends over 14 amino acids. V was shortened by 0 bases and J by 1 base, with 9 bases between the two germline ends. The CDR3 DNA is TGTGCCTGGAGTGTACTAAGCGGCCAAGAGACCCAGTACTTC. Translation gives CAWSVLSGQETQYF.

This clone was detected only a few times. The genes are TRBV27 and TRBJ1-3; D might be TRBD1 (5 bases). Trimming stripped 2 bases from V and 2 bases from J, with 7 bases between. Germline V gene lookup returns CDR1 MNHEY and CDR2 SMNVEV (reference sequence). CDR3 size: 14 residues. CDR3 region: CASSLGGAGNTIYF. In DNA, the CDR3 is TGTGCCAGCAGTTTAGGAGGGGCTGGAAACACCATATATTTT.

The chain has TRBV2 and TRBJ2-7; the D gene is possibly TRBD2 (6 bases). Trimming shortened V by 6 bases and J by 3 bases, and 12 bases separated the two germline ends. Germline loops: CDR1 SNHLY, CDR2 FYNNEI. This CDR3 has 13 residues. CDR3 bases: TGTGCCAGCAGGGAGGGATTAGGCTACGAGCAGTACTTC. Its translation is CASREGLGYEQYF.

As concerns this clone: Germline and junction disagree at one end, which may indicate a read error. The rearrangement joins TRBV7-7 to TRBJ1-6; a possible D gene is TRBD1 (6 bases). CDR3 length: 14 residues. CDR1 and CDR2 (germline): SSHAT, FNYEAQ (reference sequence). Written as DNA, the CDR3 is TGTGCTAGCACCTTGCCCGAGGGGGTTTCACCCCTCCACTTT. This encodes CASTLPEGVSPLHF.

CDR3 DNA sequence: TGTGCCAGCAGCTCGCGGATTAATGAAAAACTGTTTTTT. Its translation is CASSSRINEKLFF. The chain uses TRBV5-4 and TRBJ1-4, with unresolved D. The CDR3 consists of 13 residues. Germline values: CDR1 SGHNT, CDR2 YYREEE (reference sequence). Trimming removed 3 bases at V and 4 bases at J, with 7 bases between.

This chain connects TRBV4-3 to TRBJ2-2, with TRBD2 matching 7 bases. J was trimmed by 0 bases and V by 0 bases; bases with no gene match: 10. Germline assignment: CDR1 LGHNA and CDR2 YSLEER. The CDR3 consists of 19 residues. Here the CDR3 reads CASSQESLIAGANTGELFF. CDR3 bases: TGCGCCAGCAGCCAAGAATCCCTTATAGCGGGCGCGAACACCGGGGAGCTGTTTTTT.

The chain uses TRBV9 and TRBJ2-3; 7 bases match TRBD2. Germline V gene data show CDR1 as SGDLS and CDR2 as YYNGEE. The CDR3 consists of 15 residues. The ends lost 4 bases at V and 5 bases at J; junction bases unmatched: 10. Here the CDR3 reads CASSRWAGELDTQYF. In DNA form, the CDR3 reads TGTGCCAGCAGCCGATGGGCGGGAGAGCTAGATACGCAGTATTTT.

The chain links TRBV7-2 to TRBJ2-7; the D gene is possibly TRBD2 (5 bases). The CDR3 consists of 13 residues. V lost 5 bases to trimming and J lost 1 base, with 9 bases between them. The V gene's germline CDR1 is SGHTA and CDR2 FQGNSA. The CDR3 reads CASSQLGSYEQYF. The CDR3 nucleotides read TGTGCCAGCAGCCAACTAGGGTCCTACGAGCAGTACTTC.

This clone appeared a few times. This sample also contains other DNA sequences that code for the same CDR3. The rearrangement uses TRBV30 and TRBJ1-1; 8 bases fit TRBD1. CDR1 GTSNPN and CDR2 SVGIG come from the germline V gene (reference sequence). There are 13 residues in the CDR3. Trimming took 3 bases from V and 3 from J; bases not matched to a gene: 3. The CDR3 here is CAWSPTGDTEAFF. CDR3 DNA sequence: TGTGCCTGGAGCCCGACAGGGGACACTGAAGCTTTCTTT. The whole variable domain, filled in from reference TRBV30 and TRBJ1-1, reads SQTIHQWPATLVQPVGSPLSLECTVEGTSNPNLYWYRQAAGRGLQLLFYSVGIGQISSEVPQNLSASRPQDRQFILSSKKLLLSDSGFYLCAWSPTGDTEAFFGQGTRLTVV.

This sequence joins TRBV5-6 and TRBJ2-3; D is unclear. The germline CDR1 and CDR2 sequences are SGHDT and YYEEEE. Trimming pared 6 bases from V and 0 bases from J, leaving 14 bases between. The length of the CDR3 is 15 residues. The DNA for the CDR3 is TGTGCCAGCACCTCAGCATTTGCGAGCACAGATACGCAGTATTTT. Amino acids: CASTSAFASTDTQYF.